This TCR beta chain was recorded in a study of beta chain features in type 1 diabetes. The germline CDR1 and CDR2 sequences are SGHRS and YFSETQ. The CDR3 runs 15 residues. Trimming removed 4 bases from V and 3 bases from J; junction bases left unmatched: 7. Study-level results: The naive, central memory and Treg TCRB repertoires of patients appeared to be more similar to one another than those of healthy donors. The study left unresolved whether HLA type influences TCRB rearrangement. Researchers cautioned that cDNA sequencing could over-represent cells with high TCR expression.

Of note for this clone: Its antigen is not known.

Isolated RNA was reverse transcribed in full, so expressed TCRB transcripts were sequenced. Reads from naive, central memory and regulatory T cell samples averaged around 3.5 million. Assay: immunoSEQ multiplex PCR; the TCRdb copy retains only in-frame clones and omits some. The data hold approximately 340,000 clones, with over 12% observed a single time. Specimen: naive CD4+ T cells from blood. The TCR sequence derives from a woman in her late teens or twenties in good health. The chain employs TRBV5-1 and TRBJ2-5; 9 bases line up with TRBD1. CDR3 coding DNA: TGCGCCAGCAGCCCCCGGACAGGGGACGAAGAGACCCAGTACTTC. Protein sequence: CASSPRTGDEETQYF.